This T cell receptor (beta chain) comes out of a study of metastatic and nonmetastatic thyroid tumors. Findings and limits, study-wide: It was reported that TCR beta diversity was significantly higher in malignant thyroid tumors than benign nodules, in blood and tumor.

The CDR3 has 13 amino acids. The germline gives CDR1 SNHLY, CDR2 FYNNEI. This clone appeared many times. Its target is unknown. This may stem from a read error, because a much larger clone lies one nucleotide away. In the same sample, other DNA sequences code for this CDR3. TCRdb re-called the PCR reads through MiXCR. This table has about 24,000 clones, under 15% appearing once. The entire patient cohort was treatment-naive prior to thyroid surgery. The TCR comes from a female donor with papillary thyroid cancer or a benign thyroid nodule (not recorded which). Some clones in this sample may be carry-over from other donors' samples. The specimen was blood. The chain combines TRBV2 with TRBJ1-1; D ambiguous. This CDR3 reads CASSEIQNTEAFF. CDR3 nucleotide sequence: TGTGCTAGCAGTGAAATACAGAACACTGAAGCTTTCTTT.